The next 23 T cell receptor beta chains were all read from a single sample in a study of T-cell memory formation after mild COVID-19. TCRdb re-analysed the 5' RACE reads in MiXCR, keeping a single row per CDR3 protein. The table records approximately 300,000 distinct CDR3 sequences, around 15% of them present only once. The sequencing input was PBMCs or a T cell subset sorted from them (not recorded which). All receptors derive from a man aged 18 to 30 who had mild COVID-19 (a few samples of this study predate the infection). Cell type and time point are not known.

This chain links TRBV9 with TRBJ1-5; D possibly corresponds to TRBD1 (6 bases). CDR1 and CDR2 (germline): SGDLS, YYNGEE. With 4 bases removed from V and 1 base from J, the gap between germline ends came to 15 bases. The CDR3 runs to 16 residues. The CDR3 DNA follows: TGTGCCAGCAGCCCTTCGGGGGGCGACAGCAATCAGCCCCAGCATTTT. Translated: CASSPSGGDSNQPQHF. Variable domain in full (rest from reference TRBV9 and TRBJ1-5): DSGVTQTPKHLITATGQRVTLRCSPRSGDLSVYWYQQSLDQGLQFLIQYYNGEERAKGNILERFSAQQFPDLHSELNLSSLELGDSALYFCASSPSGGDSNQPQHFGDGTRLSIL.

There are a few counts of this clonotype. V usage is TRBV27 and J usage is TRBJ1-3; 9 bases map to TRBD1. The germline V gene encodes CDR1 MNHEY and CDR2 SMNVEV (reference sequence). J gave up 4 bases and V 2 bases, and 3 bases lay outside the gene matches. This CDR3 spans 15 amino acids. CDR3 sequence reads: CASSLTGGLGNTIYF. Here the CDR3 DNA reads TGTGCCAGCAGTTTAACAGGGGGCTTGGGAAACACCATATATTTT.

This clonotype appeared a few times. The chain recombines TRBV6-2 or TRBV6-3 with TRBJ2-2; D might be TRBD1 (5 bases). CDR1 is MNHEY, CDR2 SVGEGT, per germline. The CDR3 runs 16 residues. V lost 8 bases and J 0 bases, leaving 16 bases between the germline ends. CDR3 amino acids: CASRPAGHSNTGELFF. In DNA, the CDR3 is TGTGCCAGCCGTCCCGCCGGACATTCGAACACCGGGGAGCTGTTTTTT.

CDR3 in DNA: TGTGCCAGCAGCCAAGATCTGGGCAGACTCTCTGGAAACACCATATATTTT. Amino acids: CASSQDLGRLSGNTIYF. The rearrangement links TRBV3-1 to TRBJ1-3; D is ambiguous. Trimming removed 0 bases at V and 0 bases at J, with 12 bases between. Per the germline V gene, CDR1 is LGHDT and CDR2 is YNNKEL (reference sequence). There are 17 residues in the CDR3.

The chain combines TRBV5-1 with TRBJ2-1, with 9 bases matching TRBD2. V trimming: 0 bases; J trimming: 4 bases; junction bases outside the gene matches: 5. The CDR3 is made up of 16 amino acids. Looked up from germline, CDR1 is SGHRS and CDR2 is YFSETQ. Here the CDR3 DNA reads TGCGCCAGCAGCTTGGTGGCTAGCGGGGATTACAATGAGCAGTTCTTC. It is translated as CASSLVASGDYNEQFF.

The DNA for the CDR3 is TGTGCCAGCAGCTTGGGGGACGAGCAGTACTTC. Amino acid sequence: CASSLGDEQYF. The V gene is TRBV5-6, the J gene TRBJ2-7, with unresolved D. This CDR3 spans 11 amino acids. The germline V gene encodes CDR1 SGHDT and CDR2 YYEEEE. The V end was cut by 0 bases, the J end by 5 bases, with 3 bases between. Combining the CDR3 with reference TRBV5-6 and TRBJ2-7 gives the whole variable domain DAGVTQSPTHLIKTRGQQVTLRCSPKSGHDTVSWYQQALGQGPQFIFQYYEEEERQRGNFPDRFSGHQFPNYSSELNVNALLLGDSALYLCASSLGDEQYFGPGTRLTVT.

Regarding this clonotype: A much larger clone differs from this one at a single base, so this may be a read error. The chain employs TRBV6-1 and TRBJ2-7; maybe TRBD2 (6 bases). This CDR3 has 15 amino acids. Germline CDR1 is MNHNS and CDR2 is SASEGT. CDR3 amino acids: CARSGSVAATYEQYF. The CDR3 DNA follows: TGTGCCAGAAGTGGCTCGGTAGCGGCGACCTACGAGCAGTACTTC.

At least ten counts were recorded for this clonotype. V gene TRBV7-2 combines with J gene TRBJ1-5, with a possible D match to TRBD1 (6 bases). This CDR3 contains 16 residues. The V end was cut by 1 base, the J end by 6 bases, with 16 bases between. The germline CDR1 and CDR2 sequences are SGHTA and FQGNSA. The CDR3 DNA is TGTGCCAGCAGCTTAGGTTCCAGGGGCGGTGGTCAGCCCCAGCATTTT. Translation: CASSLGSRGGGQPQHF. The complete variable domain, with remaining parts taken from reference TRBV7-2 and TRBJ1-5, reads GAGVSQSPSNKVTEKGKDVELRCDPISGHTALYWYRQSLGQGLEFLIYFQGNSAPDKSGLPSDRFSAERTGGSVSTLTIQRTQQEDSAVYLCASSLGSRGGGQPQHFGDGTRLSIL.

The J gene is TRBJ2-7, the V gene TRBV5-6; D is undetermined. Trimming shortened V by 4 bases and J by 0 bases, and 8 bases separated the two germline ends. The germline V gene has CDR1 SGHDT and CDR2 YYEEEE. The CDR3 spans 13 residues. CDR3 region: CASSPRLSYEQYV. In DNA form, the CDR3 reads TGTGCCAGCAGCCCCCGCCTCTCCTACGAGCAGTACGTC.

The chain links TRBV11-3 to TRBJ2-3; 15 nucleotides align to TRBD2. The CDR3 loop spans 15 amino acids. Germline V gene lookup returns CDR1 SGHNT and CDR2 YENEEA. J was trimmed by 5 bases and V by 5 bases; bases with no gene match: 2. CDR3 DNA sequence: TGTGCCAGCAGCACGGGACTAGCGGGGGGAGATACGCAGTATTTT. It specifies CASSTGLAGGDTQYF.

The table lists this clonotype with a few counts. The chain employs TRBV7-9 and TRBJ2-3, with 8 bases identical to TRBD2. Germline CDR1 reads SEHNR; CDR2 reads FQNEAQ (reference sequence). J lost 3 bases, V lost 4 bases, and 15 bases had no gene match. The CDR3 runs 18 residues. CDR3 residues: CASSYSGRARGGTDTQYF. CDR3 nucleotide sequence: TGTGCCAGCAGCTACTCTGGGAGGGCGCGCGGGGGGACAGATACGCAGTATTTT.

This clonotype occurred a few times. The CDR3 bases are TGTGCCAGCAGCTTAGGGGAGGGCAGCGAGCAGTACTTC. Amino acid sequence: CASSLGEGSEQYF. The gene calls are TRBV11-2 and TRBJ2-7, with TRBD2 matching 7 bases. Germline CDR1 reads SGHAT; CDR2 reads FQNNGV. CDR3 length equals 13 residues. Trimming took 1 base from V and 6 from J; bases not matched to a gene: 3.

This clonotype was picked up a small number of times. This chain joins TRBV20-1 and TRBJ1-2, with no clear D. The CDR3 sequence is 14 residues long. Germline V gives CDR1 DFQATT, CDR2 SNEGSKA (reference sequence). CDR3 loop: CRGSSSLANYGYTF. CDR3 DNA: TGCAGGGGATCCAGCTCATTAGCTAACTATGGCTACACCTTC.

The rearrangement uses TRBV7-6 and TRBJ2-2, with D tentatively TRBD2 (5 bases). CDR1 is SGHVS and CDR2 is FNYEAQ in the germline V gene. The CDR3 spans 12 residues. The V end lost 6 bases, the J end lost 5 bases, and 7 bases lay between the germline ends. The chain's CDR3 is CASRVATGELFF. The CDR3 DNA sequence: TGTGCCAGCAGGGTAGCGACCGGGGAGCTGTTTTTT.

This clonotype was recorded a few times. The chain employs TRBV6-6 and TRBJ1-1, with D uncertain. Germline loops: CDR1 MNHNY, CDR2 SVGAGI (reference sequence). The CDR3 has 12 residues. Trimming removed 6 bases at V and 2 bases at J, with 7 bases between. The CDR3 region is CASRSGNTEAFF. The CDR3 DNA reads TGTGCCAGCAGGAGCGGAAACACTGAAGCTTTCTTT.

This clonotype appeared a few times. The genes are TRBV9 and TRBJ2-3; D remains unclear. The CDR3 contains 15 residues. Germline V lookup: CDR1 SGDLS, CDR2 YYNGEE. The germline V and J ends were trimmed by 0 bases and 0 bases, with 8 bases remaining between them. The DNA of the CDR3 is TGTGCCAGCAGCGTAGGGGTGACGAGCACAGATACGCAGTATTTT. It is translated as CASSVGVTSTDTQYF.

The genes are TRBV2 and TRBJ2-3, with D perhaps matching TRBD1 (6 bases). Looked up from germline, CDR1 is SNHLY and CDR2 is FYNNEI. V lost 3 bases and J lost 0, with 10 bases in between. The CDR3 is 15 residues long. This CDR3 reads CASSEGAASTDTQYF. The CDR3 region has the DNA TGTGCCAGCAGTGAGGGGGCAGCTAGCACAGATACGCAGTATTTT.

The table lists this clonotype with a few counts. V usage is TRBV6-6 and J usage is TRBJ1-6; D is ambiguous. Per the germline V gene, CDR1 is MNHNY and CDR2 is SVGAGI (reference sequence). The CDR3 runs 15 residues. V was shortened by 5 bases and J by 5 bases, with 13 bases between the two germline ends. The CDR3 is CASSPQRENNSPLHF. CDR3 nucleotide sequence: TGTGCCAGCAGTCCCCAGAGGGAAAATAATTCACCCCTCCACTTT.

At least ten counts were recorded for this clonotype. This chain uses TRBV4-1 with TRBJ1-5, with a tentative D call TRBD1 (5 bases). Germline V gives CDR1 MGHRA, CDR2 YSYEKL. The CDR3 is made up of 15 amino acids. Trimming cost V 1 base and J 4 bases, with 11 bases left between them. The CDR3 here is CASSQAGLLNQPQHF. For the CDR3, the DNA is TGCGCCAGCAGCCAAGCGGGACTATTAAATCAGCCCCAGCATTTT.

The genes are TRBV5-5 and TRBJ2-3; no definite D call. Germline values: CDR1 SGHKS, CDR2 YYEKEE (reference sequence). V was trimmed by 2 bases and J by 0 bases, leaving 7 bases between them. The CDR3 covers 14 residues. In DNA, the CDR3 is TGTGCCAGCAGCTTCGACGTTAGCACAGATACGCAGTATTTT. Translation: CASSFDVSTDTQYF. The whole variable domain, filled in from reference TRBV5-5 and TRBJ2-3, reads DAGVTQSPTHLIKTRGQQVTLRCSPISGHKSVSWYQQVLGQGPQFIFQYYEKEERGRGNFPDRFSARQFPNYSSELNVNALLLGDSALYLCASSFDVSTDTQYFGPGTRLTVL.

This clonotype turned up a few times. The chain joins TRBV9 to TRBJ1-1; no firm D call. V gave up 0 bases and J gave up 4 bases, with 10 bases separating them. Germline lookup yields CDR1 SGDLS and CDR2 YYNGEE. The CDR3 is made up of 14 amino acids. CDR3 amino acids: CASSVGDLGTEAFF. The DNA for the CDR3 is TGTGCCAGCAGCGTAGGGGATTTGGGCACTGAAGCTTTCTTT.

This clonotype was observed a few times. The rearrangement uses TRBV5-1 and TRBJ2-5; 8 positions agree with TRBD2. Germline-derived CDR1 and CDR2 are SGHRS and YFSETQ. This CDR3 spans 13 amino acids. Trimming took 6 bases from V and 2 from J; bases not matched to a gene: 3. This CDR3 is CASKRGSQETQYF. The CDR3 nucleotides are TGCGCCAGCAAGCGGGGGTCTCAAGAGACCCAGTACTTC. Full variable domain (rest looked up from reference TRBV5-1 and TRBJ2-5): KAGVTQTPRYLIKTRGQQVTLSCSPISGHRSVSWYQQTPGQGLQFLFEYFSETQRNKGNFPGRFSGRQFSNSRSEMNVSTLELGDSALYLCASKRGSQETQYFGPGTRLLVL.

This clonotype was detected only a few times. This chain uses TRBV20-1 with TRBJ1-5; D may be TRBD1 (6 bases). CDR3 length equals 14 residues. Trimming removed 4 bases from V and 1 base from J, with 11 bases in between. Per the germline V gene, CDR1 is DFQATT and CDR2 is SNEGSKA (reference sequence). The chain's CDR3 is CSATGQWSNQPQHF. CDR3 nucleotide sequence: TGCAGTGCTACAGGACAGTGGAGCAATCAGCCCCAGCATTTT.